This TCR beta chain is drawn from a study of control samples from healthy donors and cancer patients. TCRdb's copy holds only in-frame clones and misses some; the assay was immunoSEQ multiplex PCR. The table shows more than 110,000 clones, with roughly 90% occurring only once. Details on this clone: Additional DNA sequences in this sample encode the identical CDR3.

The specimen sequenced was blood. The TCR was taken from a man aged 25 to 40 in good health.

For the CDR3, the DNA is TGTGCCAGCAGTTACAGGGATTCCTACAATGAGCAGTTCTTC. Translated, it gives CASSYRDSYNEQFF. This chain connects TRBV6-6 to TRBJ2-1; D ambiguous. CDR3 length: 14 residues. The V gene's germline CDR1 is MNHNY and CDR2 SVGAGI (reference sequence). The ends were cut back, 2 bases at V and 1 base at J, with 6 bases in the middle.